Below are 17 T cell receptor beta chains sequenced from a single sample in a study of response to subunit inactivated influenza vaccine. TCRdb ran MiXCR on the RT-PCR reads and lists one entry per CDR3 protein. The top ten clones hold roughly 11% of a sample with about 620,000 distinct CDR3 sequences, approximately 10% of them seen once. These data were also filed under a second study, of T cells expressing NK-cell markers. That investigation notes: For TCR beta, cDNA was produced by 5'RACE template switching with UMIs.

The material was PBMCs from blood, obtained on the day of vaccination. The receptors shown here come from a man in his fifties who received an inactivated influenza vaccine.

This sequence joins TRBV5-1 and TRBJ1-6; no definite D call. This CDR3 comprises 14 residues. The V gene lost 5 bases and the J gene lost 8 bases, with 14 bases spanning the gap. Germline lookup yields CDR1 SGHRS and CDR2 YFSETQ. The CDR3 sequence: CASSLSQRHSPLHF. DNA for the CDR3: TGCGCCAGCAGTCTGAGCCAGAGGCATTCACCCCTCCACTTT.

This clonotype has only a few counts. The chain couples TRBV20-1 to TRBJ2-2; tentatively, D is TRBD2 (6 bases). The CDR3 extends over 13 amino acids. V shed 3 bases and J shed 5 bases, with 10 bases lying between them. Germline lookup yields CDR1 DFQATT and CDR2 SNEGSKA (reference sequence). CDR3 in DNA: TGCAGTGCTAGGACTAGTTTAACCGGGGAGCTGTTTTTT. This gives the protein CSARTSLTGELFF.

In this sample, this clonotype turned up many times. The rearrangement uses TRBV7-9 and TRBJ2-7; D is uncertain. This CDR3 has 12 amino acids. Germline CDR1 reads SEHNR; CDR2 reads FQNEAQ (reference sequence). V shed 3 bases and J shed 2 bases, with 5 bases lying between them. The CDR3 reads CASSLGTYEQYF. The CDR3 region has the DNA TGTGCCAGCAGCTTGGGGACCTACGAGCAGTACTTC.

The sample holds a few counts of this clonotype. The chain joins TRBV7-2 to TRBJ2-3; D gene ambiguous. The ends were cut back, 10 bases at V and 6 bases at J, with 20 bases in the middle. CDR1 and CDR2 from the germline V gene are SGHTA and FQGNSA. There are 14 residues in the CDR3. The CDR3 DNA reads TGTGCCACCAAGGGCGAGGTTTTAGGGGATACGCAGTATTTT. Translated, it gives CATKGEVLGDTQYF.

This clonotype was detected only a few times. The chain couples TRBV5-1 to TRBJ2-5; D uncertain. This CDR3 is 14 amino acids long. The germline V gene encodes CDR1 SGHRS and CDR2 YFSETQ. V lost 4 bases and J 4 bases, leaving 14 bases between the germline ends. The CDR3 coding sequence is TGCGCCAGCAGCCGTGAATCACGGGCAGAGACCCAGTACTTC. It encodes CASSRESRAETQYF.

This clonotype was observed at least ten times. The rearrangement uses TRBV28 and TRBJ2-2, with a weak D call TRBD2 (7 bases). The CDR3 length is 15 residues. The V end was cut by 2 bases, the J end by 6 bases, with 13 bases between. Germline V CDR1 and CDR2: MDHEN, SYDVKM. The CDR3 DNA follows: TGTGCCAGCAGTTTAACGGGGGGCGCGGCCGGGGAGCTGTTTTTT. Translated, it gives CASSLTGGAAGELFF.

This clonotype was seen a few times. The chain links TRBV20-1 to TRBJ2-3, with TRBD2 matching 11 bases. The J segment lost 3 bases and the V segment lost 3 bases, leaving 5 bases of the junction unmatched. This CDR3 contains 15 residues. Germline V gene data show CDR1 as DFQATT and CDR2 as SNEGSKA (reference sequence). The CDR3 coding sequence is TGCAGTGCTAGGATAGCGGGAGGGCCGACAGATACGCAGTATTTT. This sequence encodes CSARIAGGPTDTQYF.

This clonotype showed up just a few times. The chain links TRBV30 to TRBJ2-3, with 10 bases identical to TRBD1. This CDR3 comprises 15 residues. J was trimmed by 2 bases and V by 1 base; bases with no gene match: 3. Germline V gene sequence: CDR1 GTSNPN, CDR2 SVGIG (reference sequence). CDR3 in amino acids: CAWSAGQGTTDTQYF. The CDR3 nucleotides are TGTGCCTGGAGTGCGGGACAGGGGACCACAGATACGCAGTATTTT.

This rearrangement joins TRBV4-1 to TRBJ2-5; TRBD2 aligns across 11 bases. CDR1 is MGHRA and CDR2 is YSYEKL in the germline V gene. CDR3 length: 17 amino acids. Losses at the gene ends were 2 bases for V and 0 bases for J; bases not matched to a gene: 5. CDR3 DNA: TGCGCCAGCAGCCAATGGCTAGCGGGGGGCCACCAAGAGACCCAGTACTTC. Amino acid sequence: CASSQWLAGGHQETQYF.

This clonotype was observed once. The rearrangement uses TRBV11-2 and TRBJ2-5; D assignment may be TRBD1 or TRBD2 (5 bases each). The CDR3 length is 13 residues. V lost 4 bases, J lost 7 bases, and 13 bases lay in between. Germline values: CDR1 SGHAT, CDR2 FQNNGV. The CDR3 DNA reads TGTGCCAGCAGCTCGATCGGGACCCGGACCCAGTACTTC. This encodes CASSSIGTRTQYF.

The CDR3, as DNA: TGTGCCAGCAGCTCTCCGGGACAGGGAGCCGGGGAGCTGTTTTTT. This codes for CASSSPGQGAGELFF. The chain employs TRBV5-5 and TRBJ2-2, with 9 bases that match TRBD1. V was pared by 3 bases and J by 6 bases, with 6 bases of the junction left unmatched. The CDR3 runs to 15 residues. Germline assignment: CDR1 SGHKS and CDR2 YYEKEE (reference sequence).

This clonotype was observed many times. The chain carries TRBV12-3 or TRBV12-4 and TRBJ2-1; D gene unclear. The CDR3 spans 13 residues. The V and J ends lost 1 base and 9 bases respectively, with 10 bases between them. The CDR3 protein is CASSLGRGGEQFF. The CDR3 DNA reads TGTGCCAGCAGTTTAGGTCGCGGTGGTGAGCAGTTCTTC.

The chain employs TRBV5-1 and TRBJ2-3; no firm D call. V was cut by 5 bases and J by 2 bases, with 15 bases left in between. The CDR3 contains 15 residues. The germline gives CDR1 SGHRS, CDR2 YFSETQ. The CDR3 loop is CASRWSLRATDTQYF. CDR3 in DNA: TGCGCCAGCAGGTGGTCACTAAGAGCCACAGATACGCAGTATTTT.

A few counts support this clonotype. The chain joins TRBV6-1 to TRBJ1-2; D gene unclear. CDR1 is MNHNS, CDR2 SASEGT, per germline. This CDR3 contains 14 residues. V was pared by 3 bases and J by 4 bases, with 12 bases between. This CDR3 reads CASSDHQGLYGYTF. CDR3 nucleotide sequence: TGTGCCAGCAGTGACCACCAAGGGCTCTATGGCTACACCTTC.

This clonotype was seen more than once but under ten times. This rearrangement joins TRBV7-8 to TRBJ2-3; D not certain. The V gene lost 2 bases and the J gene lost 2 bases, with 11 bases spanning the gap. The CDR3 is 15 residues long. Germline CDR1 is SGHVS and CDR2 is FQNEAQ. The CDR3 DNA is TGTGCCAGCAGCTTAAGCACCTTCGACACAGATACGCAGTATTTT. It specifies CASSLSTFDTDTQYF.

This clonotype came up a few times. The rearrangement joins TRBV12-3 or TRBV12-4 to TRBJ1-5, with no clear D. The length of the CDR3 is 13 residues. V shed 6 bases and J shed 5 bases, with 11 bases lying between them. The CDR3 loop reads CASRARLDQPQHF. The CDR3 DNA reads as TGTGCCAGCAGGGCCCGGCTTGATCAGCCCCAGCATTTT.

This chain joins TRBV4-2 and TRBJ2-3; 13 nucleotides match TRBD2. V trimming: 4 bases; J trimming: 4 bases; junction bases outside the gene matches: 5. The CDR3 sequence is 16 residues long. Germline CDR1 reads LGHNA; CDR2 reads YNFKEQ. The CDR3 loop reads CASSRRTSGSSDTQYF. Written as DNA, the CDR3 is TGTGCCAGCAGCCGGAGGACTAGCGGGAGCTCAGATACGCAGTATTTT.